This T cell receptor (beta chain) was found in a study of blood T cell repertoires in COVID-19. Overall study context: Spain, Italy and the United States supplied samples that represented acute and convalescent COVID-19. T cells, B-cell-depleted T cells, or PBMCs provided the cDNA or gDNA that served as material.

CDR1 is LNHDA and CDR2 is SQIVND in the germline V gene (reference sequence). V shed 4 bases and J shed 4 bases, with 14 bases lying between them. This CDR3 contains 15 residues. Which cohort a participant joined came from the clinical history participants gave. In the study's own analysis: Amplified reference gene primers provided the basis for estimating nucleated cell counts. Generated by immunoSEQ multiplex PCR, the TCRdb table keeps only in-frame clones and is missing some. V and J calls and clone size are as listed in that table; D and trimming were resolved from the DNA. The table shows approximately 190,000 clones, with around 84% occurring only once.

The origin of this receptor is a woman aged 25 to 39 who had been exposed to COVID-19. Material for sequencing was PBMCs or T cells enriched from blood (not recorded which). The chain carries TRBV19 and TRBJ1-5, with unresolved D. The CDR3, as DNA: TGTGCCAGTAGTAATCAAGAGGGCCGGAATCAGCCCCAGCATTTT. This codes for CASSNQEGRNQPQHF.